This T cell receptor (beta chain) was profiled in a study of monozygotic twins with inflammatory bowel disease. From the 5' RACE reads, TCRdb lists one entry per CDR3 protein and no DNA. The table for this sample gives fewer than 550,000 distinct CDR3 sequences. The CDR3 totals 19 residues. CDR1 is SGHVS and CDR2 is FQNEAQ in the germline V gene. The chain is built from TRBV7-8 and TRBJ2-7; checking the TCRdb D call of TRBD1 is not possible without DNA. The clonotype comes from a human donor with ulcerative colitis or Crohn's disease, or a healthy co-twin of an affected twin (not recorded which). The specimen was blood. The CDR3 sequence: CASSLGQIRVSGSSYEQNF.